These T cell receptor beta chains were read from a single sample in a study of early T cells in non-severe SARS-CoV-2 infection. One entry per CDR3 protein results from TCRdb running MiXCR on the 5' RACE reads. The table records around 61,000 distinct CDR3 sequences, over 9.5% of them present only once. Sequencing was performed on whole blood. The receptor source for this set is an adult who was a healthcare worker with PCR-confirmed SARS-CoV-2 infection or an uninfected control (not recorded which). Each CDR3 is given with its conserved first and last residue. A D gene is named only where the DNA matches it firmly. Expanded clones are given a class, and other clones once, few, many or no size at all.

CDR3: CASSSLAGKVTGELFF
DNA: TGTGCCAGCAGCTCACTAGCGGGAAAGGTCACCGGGGAGCTGTTTTTT
D: TRBD2
size: NA
J: TRBJ2-2
V: TRBV5-4

CDR3: CASSSRDSSNQPQHF
DNA: TGTGCCAGCAGTTCCCGGGACAGTAGCAATCAGCCCCAGCATTTT
D: TRBD1
size: few
J: TRBJ1-5
V: TRBV12-3/TRBV12-4

CDR3: CASSTGQTQTYEQYF
DNA: TGCGCCAGCAGCACGGGACAGACCCAAACCTACGAGCAGTACTTC
D: TRBD1
size: many
J: TRBJ2-7
V: TRBV5-1

CDR3: CAAGQGRETQYF
DNA: TGTGCCGCGGGACAGGGTCGCGAGACCCAGTACTTC
D: TRBD1
size: many
J: TRBJ2-5
V: TRBV5-4

CDR3: CASSLGGIFYNEQFF
DNA: TGTGCCAGCAGCTTAGGTGGGATCTTCTACAATGAGCAGTTCTTC
D: NA
size: many
J: TRBJ2-1
V: TRBV7-8

CDR3: CASSIRKNYNEQFF
DNA: TGTGCCAGCAGTATCAGGAAGAACTACAATGAGCAGTTCTTC
D: NA
size: few
J: TRBJ2-1
V: TRBV28

CDR3: CASSKVGVYEQYF
DNA: TGTGCCAGCTCAAAGGTAGGGGTCTACGAGCAGTACTTC
D: NA
size: many
J: TRBJ2-7
V: TRBV5-6

CDR3: CASSSKLHDTQYF
DNA: TGTGCCAGCAGCTCCAAATTGCACGATACGCAGTATTTT
D: NA
size: few
J: TRBJ2-3
V: TRBV7-3

CDR3: CASSEESGRALEQYF
DNA: TGTGCCAGCAGTGAAGAAAGCGGGAGGGCCCTCGAGCAGTACTTC
D: TRBD2
size: NA
J: TRBJ2-7
V: TRBV6-1

CDR3: CASSYRGTTYEQYF
DNA: TGTGCCAGCAGTTACAGAGGGACAACCTACGAGCAGTACTTC
D: NA
size: NA
J: TRBJ2-7
V: TRBV6-5

CDR3: CASSWGEVENTGELFF
DNA: TGCGCCAGCAGCTGGGGCGAGGTAGAGAACACCGGGGAGCTGTTTTTT
D: NA
size: many
J: TRBJ2-2
V: TRBV5-1

CDR3: CASSKEGLAGTQYF
DNA: TGTGCCAGCAGCAAAGAGGGACTAGCGGGAACCCAGTACTTC
D: TRBD2
size: NA
J: TRBJ2-7
V: TRBV7-9

CDR3: CAISESADTQYF
DNA: TGTGCCATCAGTGAGTCCGCAGATACGCAGTATTTT
D: NA
size: many
J: TRBJ2-3
V: TRBV10-3

CDR3: CAISESRERSGNIQYF
DNA: TGTGCCATCAGTGAGTCTCGGGAGCGGTCCGGAAACATTCAGTACTTC
D: NA
size: many
J: TRBJ2-4
V: TRBV10-3

CDR3: CSVKFGGAAFF
DNA: TGCAGTGTTAAATTCGGGGGGGCGGCTTTCTTT
D: NA
size: many
J: TRBJ1-1
V: TRBV20-1

CDR3: CASSPGLASPYEQYF
DNA: TGTGCCAGCTCCCCGGGACTAGCTAGCCCCTACGAGCAGTACTTC
D: TRBD2
size: NA
J: TRBJ2-7
V: TRBV18

CDR3: CASSLAQTGWMNTEAFF
DNA: TGTGCCAGCAGCTTGGCCCAGACAGGGTGGATGAACACTGAAGCTTTCTTT
D: TRBD1
size: NA
J: TRBJ1-1
V: TRBV5-8

CDR3: CASSSSGSATMMQFF
DNA: TGTGCCAGCAGTTCTAGCGGGAGTGCCACAATGATGCAGTTCTTC
D: TRBD2
size: many
J: TRBJ2-1
V: TRBV12-3/TRBV12-4

CDR3: CASSLSLDGIAGENTGELFF
DNA: TGTGCCAGCAGCTTATCTCTAGATGGGATAGCGGGAGAGAACACCGGGGAGCTGTTTTTT
D: TRBD2
size: once
J: TRBJ2-2
V: TRBV7-9

CDR3: CGVGGDRYTDTQYF
DNA: TGCGGGGTCGGGGGGGACAGATACACAGATACGCAGTATTTT
D: NA
size: many
J: TRBJ2-3
V: TRBV7-2

CDR3: CSSERTGGLDEQFF
DNA: TGCAGCTCTGAACGGACGGGAGGTTTAGATGAGCAGTTCTTC
D: TRBD2
size: many
J: TRBJ2-1
V: TRBV29-1

CDR3: CASTMTGNNEQFF
DNA: TGTGCCAGTACTATGACAGGGAACAATGAGCAGTTCTTC
D: TRBD1
size: many
J: TRBJ2-1
V: TRBV19

CDR3: CASSVMQGLGETQYF
DNA: TGTGCCAGCAGCGTAATGCAGGGTTTAGGAGAGACCCAGTACTTC
D: NA
size: NA
J: TRBJ2-5
V: TRBV9

CDR3: CASSNVVNTEAFF
DNA: TGTGCCAGTTCCAACGTGGTGAACACTGAAGCTTTCTTT
D: NA
size: few
J: TRBJ1-1
V: TRBV6-5

CDR3: CASSLDRTSGTSFF
DNA: TGTGCCAGCAGCTTAGATCGGACTAGCGGGACTTCGTTCTTC
D: TRBD2
size: few
J: TRBJ2-1
V: TRBV11-1

CDR3: CASSLKGYANQPQHF
DNA: TGTGCCAGCAGCTTAAAGGGGTACGCAAATCAGCCCCAGCATTTT
D: NA
size: many
J: TRBJ1-5
V: TRBV7-2

CDR3: CASSLVVNTGELFF
DNA: TGTGCCAGCAGCTTGGTGGTGAACACCGGGGAGCTGTTTTTT
D: NA
size: NA
J: TRBJ2-2
V: TRBV5-4

CDR3: CASSLSGTGEMSIYF
DNA: TGCGCCAGCAGCTTATCCGGGACAGGGGAAATGTCCATATATTTT
D: TRBD1
size: many
J: TRBJ1-3
V: TRBV5-1

CDR3: CASSVDYTGELFF
DNA: TGTGCCAGCAGCGTTGACTACACCGGGGAGCTGTTTTTT
D: NA
size: NA
J: TRBJ2-2
V: TRBV9

CDR3: CASSQGPGQGRNEQYF
DNA: TGCGCCAGCAGCCAAGGCCCGGGACAGGGAAGGAACGAGCAGTACTTC
D: TRBD1
size: many
J: TRBJ2-7
V: TRBV4-1

CDR3: CSVVDSYGYTF
DNA: TGCAGCGTTGTGGACAGCTATGGCTACACCTTC
D: NA
size: many
J: TRBJ1-2
V: TRBV29-1

CDR3: CASSPTASYNEQFF
DNA: TGTGCCAGCAGCCCGACGGCTTCCTACAATGAGCAGTTCTTC
D: NA
size: NA
J: TRBJ2-1
V: TRBV5-5

CDR3: CASSLRGTSGAF
DNA: TGTGCCAGCAGTTTACGCGGGACTAGCGGTGCCTTC
D: TRBD2
size: many
J: TRBJ2-1
V: TRBV28

CDR3: CSVRDRPMNTEAFF
DNA: TGCAGCGTCCGGGACAGACCTATGAACACTGAAGCTTTCTTT
D: TRBD1
size: NA
J: TRBJ1-1
V: TRBV29-1

CDR3: CASSDGLAPDTSSTDTQYF
DNA: TGTGCCAGCAGCGACGGACTAGCGCCTGATACTTCGAGCACAGATACGCAGTATTTT
D: TRBD2
size: many
J: TRBJ2-3
V: TRBV9

CDR3: CASSSFIYSPLHF
DNA: TGTGCCAGCAGCTCCTTCATCTATTCACCCCTCCACTTT
D: NA
size: many
J: TRBJ1-6
V: TRBV7-2

CDR3: CASSSQGVDGYTF
DNA: TGTGCCAGCAGCTCCCAGGGAGTGGATGGCTACACCTTC
D: NA
size: many
J: TRBJ1-2
V: TRBV7-9

CDR3: CASSSEMSYEQYF
DNA: TGTGCCAGCAGCTCGGAGATGTCCTACGAGCAGTACTTC
D: NA
size: NA
J: TRBJ2-7
V: TRBV5-6

CDR3: CASSPGTVESNQPQHF
DNA: TGTGCCAGCAGCCCAGGGACAGTGGAAAGCAATCAGCCCCAGCATTTT
D: TRBD1
size: few
J: TRBJ1-5
V: TRBV7-6

CDR3: CASSLGLAGGDEQFF
DNA: TGTGCTAGCAGCTTGGGGCTAGCGGGAGGGGATGAGCAGTTCTTC
D: TRBD2
size: many
J: TRBJ2-1
V: TRBV7-7

CDR3: CASSPVSGGTDTQYF
DNA: TGTGCCAGCAGCCCTGTTAGCGGGGGCACAGATACGCAGTATTTT
D: TRBD2
size: many
J: TRBJ2-3
V: TRBV7-2

CDR3: CASSRRLITDTQYF
DNA: TGCGCCAGCAGCCGACGACTAATTACAGATACGCAGTATTTT
D: NA
size: NA
J: TRBJ2-3
V: TRBV4-3

CDR3: CVSSLVQGFSGNTIYF
DNA: TGTGTCAGCAGTTTAGTACAGGGGTTCTCTGGAAACACCATATATTTT
D: TRBD1
size: once
J: TRBJ1-3
V: TRBV12-3/TRBV12-4

CDR3: CSVARDSWTDTQYF
DNA: TGCAGCGTTGCCCGGGACTCCTGGACAGATACGCAGTATTTT
D: NA
size: few
J: TRBJ2-3
V: TRBV29-1

CDR3: CSVETVRNTGELFF
DNA: TGCAGCGTTGAAACAGTTCGGAACACCGGGGAGCTGTTTTTT
D: NA
size: many
J: TRBJ2-2
V: TRBV29-1

CDR3: CAWSVRGGYEQYF
DNA: TGTGCCTGGAGTGTAAGAGGGGGCTACGAGCAGTACTTC
D: NA
size: NA
J: TRBJ2-7
V: TRBV30

CDR3: CASSVRRGGLGNEQFF
DNA: TGTGCCAGCAGCGTAAGGAGGGGAGGGCTAGGGAATGAGCAGTTCTTC
D: TRBD2
size: many
J: TRBJ2-1
V: TRBV7-9

CDR3: CATSAPNPDTQYF
DNA: TGTGCCACCAGCGCTCCGAACCCAGATACGCAGTATTTT
D: NA
size: NA
J: TRBJ2-3
V: TRBV24-1

CDR3: CASSQANRQETQYF
DNA: TGTGCCAGCAGCCAAGCAAACAGGCAAGAGACCCAGTACTTC
D: NA
size: many
J: TRBJ2-5
V: TRBV14

CDR3: CASSPSPGAGANVLTF
DNA: TGTGCCAGTAGTCCTTCCCCGGGGGCTGGGGCCAACGTCCTGACTTTC
D: NA
size: NA
J: TRBJ2-6
V: TRBV19